The next 16 T cell receptor beta chains were all read from a single sample in a study of glioma-infiltrating T cells after dendritic cell vaccination. TCRdb's copy holds only in-frame clones and misses some; the assay was immunoSEQ multiplex PCR. The sample holds 75,000 to 100,000 clones; about four fifths are singletons and the top ten take less than 7%. Sequenced material: blood, taken before dendritic cell vaccination. Source of these receptors: a human donor with glioblastoma.

The chain employs TRBV6-1 and TRBJ2-1; 8 nucleotides line up with TRBD2. This CDR3 is built from 19 residues. The germline V gene has CDR1 MNHNS and CDR2 SASEGT. V lost 4 bases to trimming and J lost 8 bases; unmatched junction nucleotides: 22. The CDR3, as DNA: TGTGCCAGCAGTGCCCTGGCCGGGTACGCGGGGGGACGCCAAGATGAGCAGTTCTTC. This encodes CASSALAGYAGGRQDEQFF.

This clone was recorded once. The chain combines TRBV5-6 with TRBJ2-2, with D possibly being TRBD1 (5 bases). Germline loops: CDR1 SGHDT, CDR2 YYEEEE. This CDR3 comprises 13 residues. V was trimmed by 4 bases and J by 5 bases, leaving 9 bases between them. The DNA of the CDR3 is TGTGCCAGCAGCCCCAGGGTTACCGGGGAGCTGTTTTTT. As protein: CASSPRVTGELFF.

The chain combines TRBV30 with TRBJ2-3; D perhaps matches TRBD2 (5 bases). V gave up 1 base and J gave up 6 bases, with 17 bases separating them. Looked up from germline, CDR1 is GTSNPN and CDR2 is SVGIG (reference sequence). The length of the CDR3 is 15 residues. For the CDR3, the DNA is TGTGCCTGGAGTGCCACCACTAGGGCACTCGATACGCAGTATTTT. Translating it yields CAWSATTRALDTQYF.

The chain has TRBV10-2 and TRBJ2-1, with 12 bases fitting TRBD2. J was trimmed by 4 bases and V by 10 bases; bases with no gene match: 5. Germline V CDR1 and CDR2: WSHSY, SAAADI. The CDR3 has 14 amino acids. The chain's CDR3 is CATSTSGGYNEQFF. The CDR3 region has the DNA TGCGCCACCTCGACTAGCGGGGGTTACAATGAGCAGTTCTTC.

This chain links TRBV5-1 with TRBJ2-7; 9 bases map to TRBD2. V shed 4 bases, J shed 1 base, and the junction held 6 bases outside the gene matches. The germline CDR1 and CDR2 sequences are SGHRS and YFSETQ. CDR3 length equals 15 residues. This CDR3 reads CASSLTSGSSYEQYF. CDR3 nucleotide sequence: TGCGCCAGCAGCCTAACTAGCGGGTCTTCCTACGAGCAGTACTTC.

This clone was observed a few times. The rearrangement uses TRBV9 and TRBJ1-1; TRBD1 is a possible D gene (5 bases). The CDR3 is 12 residues long. The ends were cut back, 3 bases at V and 7 bases at J, with 10 bases in the middle. Germline V lookup: CDR1 SGDLS, CDR2 YYNGEE. CDR3: CASSADSYEAFF. CDR3 nucleotides: TGTGCCAGCAGCGCCGACAGCTATGAAGCTTTCTTT.

V and J are TRBV10-3 and TRBJ1-3; D perhaps matches TRBD1 (6 bases). CDR3 length: 16 residues. Trimming took 4 bases from V and 2 from J, leaving 15 bases between them. Germline CDR1 is ENHRY and CDR2 is SYGVKD. As DNA, the CDR3 is TGTGCCATCAGTGCGGCTCCGGACAGAGCTGGAAACACCATATATTTT. Its translation: CAISAAPDRAGNTIYF.

This clone was seen just once. The chain combines TRBV19 with TRBJ1-3; D remains ambiguous. V lost 6 bases, J lost 0 bases, and 9 bases lay in between. In germline, CDR1 is LNHDA, CDR2 SQIVND (reference sequence). The CDR3 runs 14 residues. The CDR3 bases are TGTGCCAGTAGGCAGGTTTCCTCTGGAAACACCATATATTTT. Its translation: CASRQVSSGNTIYF.

V usage is TRBV15 and J usage is TRBJ2-3, with D tentatively TRBD2 (6 bases). The CDR3 spans 16 residues. Trimming cost V 1 base and J 6 bases, with 17 bases left between them. The germline gives CDR1 LNHNV, CDR2 YYDKDF (reference sequence). CDR3 bases: TGTGCCACCAGCAGAGTTGGCGGTACTAGCCGCGATACGCAGTATTTT. It specifies CATSRVGGTSRDTQYF. The full variable domain, in which reference TRBV15 and TRBJ2-3 provide the parts outside the CDR3, is DAMVIQNPRYQVTQFGKPVTLSCSQTLNHNVMYWYQQKSSQAPKLLFHYYDKDFNNEADTPDNFQSRRPNTSFCFLDIRSPGLGDTAMYLCATSRVGGTSRDTQYFGPGTRLTVL.

The CDR3, as DNA: TGTGCCAGCAGTTTTGCGAGTTACAATGAGCAGTTCTTC. As protein: CASSFASYNEQFF. The chain carries TRBV27 and TRBJ2-1; D not certain. The CDR3 covers 13 residues. The V and J ends lost 3 bases and 4 bases respectively, with 7 bases between them. The V gene's germline CDR1 is MNHEY and CDR2 SMNVEV (reference sequence).

This chain connects TRBV6-5 to TRBJ1-5; tentatively, D is TRBD1 (6 bases). CDR1 is MNHEY, CDR2 SVGAGI, per germline. This CDR3 contains 15 residues. The V end lost 6 bases, the J end lost 4 bases, and 16 bases lay between the germline ends. The CDR3 DNA follows: TGTGCCAGCAGACCCCTGGCAGGGGCGAATCAGCCCCAGCATTTT. Its translation: CASRPLAGANQPQHF.

Points on this clone: Mismatch with germline at one junction end may stem from a read error. The V and J genes are TRBV28 and TRBJ1-1, with D perhaps matching TRBD1 (5 bases). Germline V gene data show CDR1 as MDHEN and CDR2 as SYDVKM. CDR3 length equals 12 residues. The CDR3 spells CASSLKGNPSLF. The CDR3 DNA reads as TGTGCCAGCAGTTTAAAGGGGAATCCGAGTCTCTTT.

The CDR3 loop reads CASSLDITTNEKLFF. The CDR3 DNA is TGTGCCAGCAGCTTGGACATAACAACTAATGAAAAACTGTTTTTT. This sequence joins TRBV7-2 and TRBJ1-4, with D tentatively TRBD1 (5 bases). CDR1 and CDR2 (germline): SGHTA, FQGNSA. The CDR3 is made up of 15 amino acids. V lost 3 bases and J lost 0, with 8 bases in between.

The chain recombines TRBV9 with TRBJ2-3; D is perhaps TRBD2 (5 bases). The CDR3 contains 15 residues. Germline V gene sequence: CDR1 SGDLS, CDR2 YYNGEE. Trimming took 2 bases from V and 0 from J, leaving 10 bases between them. DNA for the CDR3: TGTGCCAGCAGCGTTGGGAGTTTGAGCACAGATACGCAGTATTTT. It specifies CASSVGSLSTDTQYF.

V and J are TRBV30 and TRBJ2-1, with 10 bases that match TRBD2. This CDR3 has 15 amino acids. Germline V gene data show CDR1 as GTSNPN and CDR2 as SVGIG (reference sequence). The V segment lost 3 bases and the J segment 4 bases; nucleotides outside the gene matches: 6. CDR3 protein: CAWRDLAGAYNEQFF. CDR3 DNA sequence: TGTGCCTGGAGAGACCTAGCGGGGGCTTACAATGAGCAGTTCTTC.

For the CDR3, the DNA is TGTGCCAGCAGTGTTCTCTCCGGGGGACAGGGGCCGTTGAGGCAGTACTTC. This codes for CASSVLSGGQGPLRQYF. The chain recombines TRBV6-1 with TRBJ2-7, with 10 positions matching TRBD1. CDR3 length: 17 residues. The junction had 18 bases not matched to a gene; V was cut back by 4 bases and J by 9 bases. Germline V gene lookup returns CDR1 MNHNS and CDR2 SASEGT.